This entry lists 8 T cell receptor beta chains sequenced from one sample in a study. Treg sorting used a CD4+CD25+CD127-/low gate. TCRdb passed the 5' RACE reads through MiXCR, listing each CDR3 protein once. This table has 50,000 to 60,000 distinct CDR3 sequences, less than 25% appearing once. The sequenced material came from tumor-infiltrating Tregs sorted from the breast tumor. The receptor set was obtained from a female donor with breast cancer.

This clonotype came up a few times. The rearrangement joins TRBV7-2 to TRBJ2-1; 9 bases agree with TRBD2. Germline V lookup: CDR1 SGHTA, CDR2 FQGNSA. The CDR3 runs 15 residues. V was clipped by 1 base and J by 10 bases; unmatched bases: 8. The CDR3 sequence: CASSLELAGSGEQFF. The CDR3 region has the DNA TGTGCCAGCAGCTTAGAGCTAGCGGGATCAGGGGAGCAGTTCTTC.

The CDR3 DNA reads as TGTGCCAGCAGTTTATCCACAGATGGGGCCGGGGAGCTGTTTTTT. Translated: CASSLSTDGAGELFF. The chain carries TRBV27 and TRBJ2-2, with no clear D. Germline CDR1 is MNHEY and CDR2 is SMNVEV (reference sequence). The CDR3 is made up of 15 amino acids. Trimming shortened V by 0 bases and J by 6 bases, and 11 bases separated the two germline ends.

J is TRBJ1-6 and V is TRBV14, with unresolved D. V lost 4 bases to trimming and J lost 9 bases, with 13 bases between them. The V gene's germline CDR1 is SGHDN and CDR2 FVKESK. The CDR3 consists of 14 residues. Written as DNA, the CDR3 is TGTGCCAGCAGCCCCGGAAGATTGGCTTCACCCCTCCACTTT. This codes for CASSPGRLASPLHF.

In its sample, this clonotype is medium-sized (0.01 to 0.1%). The chain employs TRBV4-2 and TRBJ1-2; possibly TRBD1 for D (6 bases). The V end was cut by 0 bases, the J end by 3 bases, with 8 bases between. This CDR3 has 14 amino acids. Germline V gene sequence: CDR1 LGHNA, CDR2 YNFKEQ. The CDR3 loop reads CASSQDEGDYGYTF. In nucleotides, the CDR3 is TGTGCCAGCAGCCAAGATGAGGGGGACTATGGCTACACCTTC.

This clonotype was seen many times. Here the CDR3 DNA reads TGTGCCAGCAGCGCCGACGGGGATTCACCCCTCCACTTT. Residues: CASSADGDSPLHF. The rearrangement links TRBV9 to TRBJ1-6; D gene uncertain. From germline, CDR1 is SGDLS and CDR2 YYNGEE. Between the trimmed V and J ends, which lost 3 bases and 8 bases, there was a span of 9 bases. This CDR3 is 13 amino acids long.

This clonotype was counted only a few times. This rearrangement joins TRBV7-8 to TRBJ1-4; 7 nucleotides match TRBD1. The length of the CDR3 is 17 residues. Germline loops: CDR1 SGHVS, CDR2 FQNEAQ. Trimming cost V 6 bases and J 5 bases; bases outside gene matches: 15. The CDR3 region has the DNA TGTGCCAGCAGACCGTCCGGGACAGCAGATGGAAATGAAAAACTGTTTTTT. Protein sequence: CASRPSGTADGNEKLFF.

This clonotype was seen at least ten times. This chain joins TRBV7-3 and TRBJ1-2, with D unresolved. Trimming stripped 1 base from V and 0 bases from J, with 3 bases between. Germline V gives CDR1 SGHTA, CDR2 FQGTGA. The CDR3 length is 13 residues. This CDR3 is CASSLSPNYGYTF. The CDR3 nucleotides are TGTGCCAGCAGCTTAAGCCCTAACTATGGCTACACCTTC.

This clonotype was picked up a small number of times. The chain recombines TRBV20-1 with TRBJ2-3; 8 nucleotides line up with TRBD2. Looked up from germline, CDR1 is DFQATT and CDR2 is SNEGSKA (reference sequence). The V and J ends lost 4 bases and 6 bases, in that order; junction bases with no gene match: 12. This CDR3 is built from 15 residues. The CDR3, as DNA: TGCAGTGCTATCCCGGGGGGGGTTACTGTGGATACGCAGTATTTT. Encoded protein: CSAIPGGVTVDTQYF.